The sequence of this T cell receptor (beta chain) was determined in a study of Ad26.COV2.S vaccination and SARS-CoV-2 variants. Generated by immunoSEQ multiplex PCR, the TCRdb table keeps only in-frame clones and is missing some. The sample lists under 250,000 clones, around 88% occurring once. The CDR3 is made up of 15 amino acids. Germline CDR1 and CDR2: LGHNA and YSLEER. V gave up 0 bases and J gave up 1 base, with 9 bases separating them. Regarding treatment: 19 received Ad26.COV2.S at low or high dose, single or two shots; 5 received placebo; per-sample allocation not given. Day 63 after the first injection of vaccine or placebo was the sampling time. Whole-study findings and limits: The placebo group had lower spike-specific TCR breadth than the vaccine recipients did. Vaccine and placebo recipients had similar non-spike TCR breadth.

On this clone: Its antigen is currently unknown.

Sequences were derived from peripheral blood, sampled in a trial of Ad26.COV2.S vaccine versus placebo. J is TRBJ1-2 and V is TRBV4-3; D call uncertain. This sequence originates from a person aged 18 to 65 who received the Ad26.COV2.S COVID-19 vaccine or a placebo. The CDR3 loop is CASSQDGVVNYGYTF. For the CDR3, the DNA is TGCGCCAGCAGCCAAGATGGAGTGGTTAACTATGGCTACACCTTC.